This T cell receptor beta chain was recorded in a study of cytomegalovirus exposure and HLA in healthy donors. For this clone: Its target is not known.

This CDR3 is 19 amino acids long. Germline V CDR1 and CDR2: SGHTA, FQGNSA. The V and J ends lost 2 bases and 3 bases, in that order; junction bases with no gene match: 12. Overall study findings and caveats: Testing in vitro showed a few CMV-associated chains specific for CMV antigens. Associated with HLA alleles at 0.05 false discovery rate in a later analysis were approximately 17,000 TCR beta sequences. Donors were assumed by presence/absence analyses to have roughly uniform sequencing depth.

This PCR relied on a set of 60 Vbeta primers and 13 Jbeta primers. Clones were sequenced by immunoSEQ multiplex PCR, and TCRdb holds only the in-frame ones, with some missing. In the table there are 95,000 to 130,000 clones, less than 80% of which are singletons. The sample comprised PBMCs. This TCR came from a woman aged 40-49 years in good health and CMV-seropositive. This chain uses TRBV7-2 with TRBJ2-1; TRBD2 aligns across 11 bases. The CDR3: CASSLTRQTSGAFYNEQFF. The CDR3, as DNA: TGTGCCAGCAGCTTAACAAGGCAGACTAGCGGGGCCTTCTACAATGAGCAGTTCTTC.